Listed here is a single TCR beta chain. TCRdb re-called the 5' RACE reads through MiXCR, storing one row per CDR3 protein. Among over 45,000 distinct CDR3 sequences, 10% to 13% were seen once, and the ten largest hold 5.5% to 7%. The CDR3 loop spans 14 amino acids. With 2 bases clipped from V and 7 bases from J, the junction kept 5 bases outside the gene matches. Germline loops: CDR1 MNHNS, CDR2 SASEGT. The data belong to a study of early T cells in non-severe SARS-CoV-2 infection. Overall study: Sequencing targeted bulk RNA from unsorted whole blood, leaving chains unpaired.

What was sequenced was whole blood. The gene calls are TRBV6-1 and TRBJ2-1; 7 bases agree with TRBD1. This clonotype was obtained from an adult who was a healthcare worker with PCR-confirmed SARS-CoV-2 infection or an uninfected control (not recorded which). CDR3 bases: TGTGCCAGCAGTGAAAGACAGGGCGGGAATGAGCAGTTCTTC. It specifies CASSERQGGNEQFF.